This T cell receptor beta chain is from a study of blood T cell repertoires in COVID-19. Study at large: Whether acute or convalescent, the COVID-19 samples came from the United States, Italy and Spain. PBMCs, B-cell-depleted T cells, or T cells were the source of the cDNA or gDNA that made up the material.

In the study's own analysis: Quantification of nucleated cells was approximated via reference gene primer amplification. The table came from immunoSEQ multiplex PCR; TCRdb's copy has only in-frame clones and leaves some out. V and J calls and clone size are copied from that table; D and trimming were computed from the DNA. Of roughly 100,000 clones in the sample, about 88% were seen once. Trimming stripped 6 bases from V and 1 base from J, with 12 bases between. This CDR3 is 14 amino acids long. Per germline, CDR1 MDHEN and CDR2 SYDVKM. Sequencing was done on a sample of peripheral blood. The chain employs TRBV28 and TRBJ1-2; D is unresolved. This TCR was sampled from a woman older than 75 with active COVID-19. The CDR3 nucleotides are TGTGCCAGCAGACTGGCAGGACTTAACTATGGCTACACCTTC. Its protein is CASRLAGLNYGYTF.